This T cell receptor (beta chain) was documented in a study of Tregs in tolerant kidney transplant recipients. Comment on this clone: Antigen unknown.

Sequencing was performed with immunoSEQ multiplex PCR; in TCRdb, only in-frame clones are kept and a portion is missing. The data contain 15,000 to 17,000 clones, 45% to 55% of them singletons. Recipient PBMCs carried a CFSE label and met irradiated graft donor PBMCs for five to seven days before FACS sorting. Per germline, CDR1 SGHVS and CDR2 FQNEAQ. The CDR3 loop spans 12 amino acids. The germline V and J ends were trimmed by 5 bases and 7 bases, with 11 bases remaining between them. Findings and caveats of the study: In tolerant patients, donor-specific Tregs outgrew total Tregs, suggesting antigen-driven expansion. The most relevant donor-specific Treg TCRbeta repertoire apparently came from expansion with activated donor B cells. For some patients, primers changed over time, blocking nucleotide-level comparison.

Sequencing was performed on CD4+ T cells from blood cultured with allogeneic cells, taken before the transplant. This sequence joins TRBV7-8 and TRBJ1-1; D might be TRBD1 (5 bases). This TCR was sampled from a human patient who received a combined kidney and bone marrow transplant. The CDR3 here is CASSRDRNEAFF. CDR3 coding DNA: TGTGCCAGCAGCCGCGACAGAAATGAAGCTTTCTTT.